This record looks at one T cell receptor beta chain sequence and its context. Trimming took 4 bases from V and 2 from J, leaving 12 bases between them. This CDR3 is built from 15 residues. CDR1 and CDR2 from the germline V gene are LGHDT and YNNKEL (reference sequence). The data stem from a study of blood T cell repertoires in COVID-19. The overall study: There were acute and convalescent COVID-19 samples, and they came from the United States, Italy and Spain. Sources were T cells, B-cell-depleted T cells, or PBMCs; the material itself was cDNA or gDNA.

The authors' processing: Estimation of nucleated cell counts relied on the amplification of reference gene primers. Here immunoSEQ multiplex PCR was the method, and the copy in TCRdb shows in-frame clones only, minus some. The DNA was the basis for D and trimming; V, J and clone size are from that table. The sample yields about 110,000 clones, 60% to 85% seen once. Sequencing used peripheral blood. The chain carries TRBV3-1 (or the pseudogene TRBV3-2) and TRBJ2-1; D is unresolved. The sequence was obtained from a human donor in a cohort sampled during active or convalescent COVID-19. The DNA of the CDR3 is TGTGCCAGCAGCCCTAGTCCTAAACCCTACAATGAGCAGTTCTTC. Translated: CASSPSPKPYNEQFF.